The clone carrying this T cell receptor (beta chain) is termed medium-sized (0.01 to 0.1%). Its antigen is not known. This sample is part of a study of vaccination and CD4 T cells after COVID-19. The wider study: Post-vaccination samples were procured at a median of approximately 72 days following dose two (range 14 to 241). SARS-CoV-2, HCoV-NL63, HCoV-OC43 and HCoV-229E supplied the overlapping spike peptides used to stimulate cells.

Stated treatment: roughly 11-day PBMC culture with coronavirus spike peptide pools or control peptides (ViraFEST assay). TCR sequencing followed the expansion of antigen-specific T cells with peptide pools in ViraFEST. CDR1 and CDR2 from the germline V gene are DFQATT and SNEGSKA (reference sequence). The germline V and J ends were trimmed by 7 bases and 4 bases, with 13 bases remaining between them. The CDR3 has 12 residues. Cultured CD4+ T-cell DNA underwent Oncomine TCR Beta short-read sequencing. TCRdb itself ran the PCR reads through MiXCR, one entry per CDR3 protein. The profile shows about 19,000 distinct CDR3 sequences, roughly 23% of them singletons.

This clonotype originated in a human donor with COVID-19. The sequencing sample was made of cultured CD4+ T cells from blood. This chain connects TRBV20-1 to TRBJ1-2, with D unclear. In DNA form, the CDR3 reads TGCAGTGGCCCGGTCGAGACCTATGGCTACACCTTC. Amino acids: CSGPVETYGYTF.